This T cell receptor beta chain was profiled in a study of identical twins. This clonotype was counted a few times. Its specificity is unknown. This CDR3 spans 14 amino acids. Trimming took 3 bases from V and 6 from J; bases not matched to a gene: 9. The germline V gene encodes CDR1 DFQATT and CDR2 SNEGSKA (reference sequence). Study-level results: Conclusions came from cross-sectional statistical analysis, not from following the same donors. Monozygotic twins shared more out-of-frame TCR alpha than recombination models predicted.

Template switching (which added a universal primer site) was used, and cDNA carried unique molecular identifiers. TCRdb processed the 5' RACE reads anew with MiXCR; each CDR3 protein has one entry. The data contain approximately 240,000 distinct CDR3 sequences, around an eighth of them singletons. The sequencing sample was made of memory (CD45RO+) T cells sorted from blood. The TCR sequence derives from a woman aged 18-29 years in good health. The chain combines TRBV20-1 with TRBJ1-2, with 8 bases fitting TRBD1. The CDR3 nucleotides are TGCAGTGCTAGCGACAGGGGTCGGGGTGATGGCTACACCTTC. It encodes CSASDRGRGDGYTF.